These 15 T cell receptor beta chains share one sample of origin, sequenced in a study of T-cell reconstitution after alpha-beta-depleted transplantation in children. The TCRbeta library was prepared with unique molecular identifiers. TCRdb re-analysed the PCR reads in MiXCR, keeping a single row per CDR3 protein. This table holds around 200,000 distinct CDR3 sequences, over 5.5% found once. This specimen consisted of PBMCs from the stem cell graft donor, obtained from the stem cell graft. The origin of the receptors is a human donor who donated a stem cell graft to a child with Wiskott-Aldrich syndrome.

This clonotype has ten or more counts. The chain combines TRBV20-1 with TRBJ2-1, with D possibly matching TRBD2 (5 bases). The germline CDR1 and CDR2 sequences are DFQATT and SNEGSKA (reference sequence). The CDR3 consists of 14 residues. V lost 0 bases and J 10 bases, leaving 16 bases between the germline ends. DNA of the CDR3: TGCAGTGCTAGAGATCGGAGAGACTATCTGGAGCAGTTCTTC. It translates to CSARDRRDYLEQFF.

The V call is TRBV20-1, the J call TRBJ2-2, with D maybe TRBD2 (6 bases). Trimming took 3 bases from V and 0 from J, leaving 8 bases between them. The CDR3 sequence is 14 residues long. Germline V gene data show CDR1 as DFQATT and CDR2 as SNEGSKA (reference sequence). The CDR3 DNA reads as TGCAGTGCTAGCCCGGGAGCGAACACCGGGGAGCTGTTTTTT. Its protein product is CSASPGANTGELFF.

Many counts were recorded for this clonotype. The rearrangement uses TRBV5-1 and TRBJ2-7, with D possibly matching TRBD2 (6 bases). This CDR3 region has 13 residues. The germline CDR1 and CDR2 sequences are SGHRS and YFSETQ. V was pared by 4 bases and J by 5 bases, with 13 bases between. The CDR3 sequence: CASSRTKENEQYF. The DNA of the CDR3 is TGCGCCAGCAGCAGGACTAAGGAAAACGAGCAGTACTTC.

J is TRBJ2-1 and V is TRBV5-1; a weak D match, TRBD2 (6 bases). Trimming left V 4 bases short and J 4 bases short, with 12 bases between. The germline gives CDR1 SGHRS, CDR2 YFSETQ. The CDR3 totals 14 residues. The CDR3 DNA follows: TGCGCCAGCAGCCGCATAGCGGAGTACAATGAGCAGTTCTTC. It translates to CASSRIAEYNEQFF.

This clonotype occurred many times. The chain joins TRBV14 to TRBJ1-4; D not certain. Trimming left V 4 bases short and J 4 bases short, with 13 bases between. Per germline, CDR1 SGHDN and CDR2 FVKESK. This CDR3 has 15 amino acids. This CDR3 is CASSPNQGLNEKLFF. For the CDR3, the DNA is TGTGCCAGCAGCCCGAATCAAGGGCTTAATGAAAAACTGTTTTTT.

In its sample, this clonotype was seen many times. The chain links TRBV5-4 to TRBJ2-3; D remains ambiguous. There are 13 residues in the CDR3. The ends were cut back, 2 bases at V and 4 bases at J, with 8 bases in the middle. CDR1 and CDR2 from the germline V gene are SGHNT and YYREEE (reference sequence). CDR3 region: CASSFAPADTQYF. The CDR3, as DNA: TGTGCCAGCAGCTTCGCCCCGGCAGATACGCAGTATTTT.

This clonotype has at least ten counts. The genes are TRBV20-1 and TRBJ1-6, with unresolved D. The V gene lost 3 bases and the J gene lost 10 bases, with 16 bases spanning the gap. CDR3 length: 14 amino acids. Germline values: CDR1 DFQATT, CDR2 SNEGSKA (reference sequence). The CDR3 DNA sequence: TGCAGTGCTAGCCCCACAAGAGGGAGGTCACCCCTCCACTTT. It translates to CSASPTRGRSPLHF.

In its sample, this clonotype was seen many times. This sequence joins TRBV7-9 and TRBJ2-2; D uncertain. The length of the CDR3 is 17 residues. V was cut by 4 bases and J by 4 bases, with 19 bases left in between. Germline CDR1 reads SEHNR; CDR2 reads FQNEAQ (reference sequence). The CDR3 sequence: CASSSSATKPLTGELFF. CDR3 sequence (DNA): TGTGCCAGCAGCTCGTCGGCGACGAAGCCACTCACCGGGGAGCTGTTTTTT.

In its sample, this clonotype was seen many times. The CDR3 spells CASSQERYPSGYTF. The CDR3 DNA sequence: TGTGCCAGCAGCCAAGAACGGTACCCAAGTGGCTACACCTTC. The gene calls are TRBV4-2 and TRBJ1-2; the D is unclear. The CDR3 sequence is 14 residues long. Germline V gives CDR1 LGHNA, CDR2 YNFKEQ. V lost 0 bases and J lost 7, with 12 bases in between.

Note on this clonotype: This may arise from a read error, as a much more abundant clone is one base away. In this CDR3 the conserved last residue, phenylalanine or tryptophan, is missing, so a read error is likely. The chain joins TRBV20-1 to TRBJ2-3; the D is unclear. Germline lookup yields CDR1 DFQATT and CDR2 SNEGSKA (reference sequence). The V gene lost 2 bases and the J gene lost 6 bases, with 9 bases spanning the gap. This CDR3 contains 12 residues. The DNA for the CDR3 is TGCAGTGCTAGATCCATGGGGGATACGCAGTATTCT. Amino acids: CSARSMGDTQYS.

This clonotype was recorded at least ten times. J is TRBJ1-2 and V is TRBV7-2, with unresolved D. There are 15 residues in the CDR3. Germline assignment: CDR1 SGHTA and CDR2 FQGNSA. Trimming shortened V by 1 base and J by 6 bases, and 15 bases separated the two germline ends. CDR3 nucleotides: TGTGCCAGCAGCTTAGAGGCCACAAGGTCGGATGGCTACACCTTC. Protein sequence: CASSLEATRSDGYTF.

This clonotype came up many times. V gene TRBV2 combines with J gene TRBJ2-7; 8 nucleotides agree with TRBD1. The germline V gene has CDR1 SNHLY and CDR2 FYNNEI. V shed 5 bases, J shed 3 bases, and the junction held 3 bases outside the gene matches. The CDR3 length is 13 residues. For the CDR3, the DNA is TGTGCCAGCAGTCAACAGGGGGGCTACGAGCAGTACTTC. Translated: CASSQQGGYEQYF.

The table lists this clonotype with many counts. This chain joins TRBV10-3 and TRBJ1-1, with D maybe TRBD1 (5 bases). The V end was cut by 6 bases, the J end by 2 bases, with 10 bases between. From germline, CDR1 is ENHRY and CDR2 SYGVKD. The length of the CDR3 is 13 residues. Here the CDR3 DNA reads TGTGCCATCAGGGGGGGAGGAAACACTGAAGCTTTCTTT. Its protein is CAIRGGGNTEAFF.

The chain employs TRBV5-5 and TRBJ2-1; D remains ambiguous. CDR3 length equals 14 residues. Germline CDR1 SGHKS, CDR2 YYEKEE (reference sequence). V lost 0 bases, J lost 9 bases, and 13 bases lay in between. As DNA, the CDR3 is TGTGCCAGCAGCTTGGATCCCCAGATTGGTGAGCAGTTCTTC. Encoded protein: CASSLDPQIGEQFF. Supplemented by reference TRBV5-5 and TRBJ2-1, the full variable domain reads DAGVTQSPTHLIKTRGQQVTLRCSPISGHKSVSWYQQVLGQGPQFIFQYYEKEERGRGNFPDRFSARQFPNYSSELNVNALLLGDSALYLCASSLDPQIGEQFFGPGTRLTVL.

This clonotype was seen ten or more times. The CDR3 bases are TGCAGTGCCCTAGACGGGGGGGGCCCGGATACGCAGTATTTT. Amino acids: CSALDGGGPDTQYF. The chain is built from TRBV20-1 and TRBJ2-3, with TRBD2 matching over 8 bases. V shed 6 bases and J 6 bases; nucleotides not matched to a gene: 11. The CDR3 extends over 14 amino acids. Germline V gene sequence: CDR1 DFQATT, CDR2 SNEGSKA (reference sequence).